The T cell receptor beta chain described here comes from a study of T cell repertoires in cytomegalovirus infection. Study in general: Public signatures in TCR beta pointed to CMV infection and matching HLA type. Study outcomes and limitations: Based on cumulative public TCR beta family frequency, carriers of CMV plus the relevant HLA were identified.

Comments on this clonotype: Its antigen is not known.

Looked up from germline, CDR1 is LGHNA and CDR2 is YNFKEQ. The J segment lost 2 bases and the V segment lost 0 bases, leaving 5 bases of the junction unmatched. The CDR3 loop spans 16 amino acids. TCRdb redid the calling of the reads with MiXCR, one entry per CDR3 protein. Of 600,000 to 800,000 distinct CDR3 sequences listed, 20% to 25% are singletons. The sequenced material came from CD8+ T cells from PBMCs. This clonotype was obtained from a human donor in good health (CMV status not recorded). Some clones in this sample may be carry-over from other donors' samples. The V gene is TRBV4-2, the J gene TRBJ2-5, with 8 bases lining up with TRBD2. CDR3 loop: CASSQDVAGIQETQYF. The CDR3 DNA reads TGTGCCAGCAGCCAAGATGTAGCGGGGATACAAGAGACCCAGTACTTC.